This T cell receptor beta chain was captured by sequencing in a study of molecular identifiers for immune sequencing clone quantification. Via MiXCR, TCRdb re-called the PCR reads, giving one row per CDR3 protein. The table records fewer than 350,000 distinct CDR3 sequences, under 25% of them present only once. This clonotype was detected many times. This CDR3 spans 15 amino acids. The rearrangement links TRBV21-1 to TRBJ2-5; TRBD1 is taken as the D call from the table, unchecked against the DNA. TRBV21-1 counts as a pseudogene. Specimen: naive CD8+ T cells from blood, with Jurkat cell RNA spiked in. Subset defined: FACS-sorted CD8+CD4-CCR7+CD45RA+ naive T cells. The clonotype originates from a human donor in good health. Some libraries in this study had Jurkat cell RNA spiked in. This CDR3 reads CASSRVWAPENSQYF. DNA of the CDR3: TGTGCCAGCAGCAGAGTTTGGGCCCCCGAAAATTCCCAGTACTTC.